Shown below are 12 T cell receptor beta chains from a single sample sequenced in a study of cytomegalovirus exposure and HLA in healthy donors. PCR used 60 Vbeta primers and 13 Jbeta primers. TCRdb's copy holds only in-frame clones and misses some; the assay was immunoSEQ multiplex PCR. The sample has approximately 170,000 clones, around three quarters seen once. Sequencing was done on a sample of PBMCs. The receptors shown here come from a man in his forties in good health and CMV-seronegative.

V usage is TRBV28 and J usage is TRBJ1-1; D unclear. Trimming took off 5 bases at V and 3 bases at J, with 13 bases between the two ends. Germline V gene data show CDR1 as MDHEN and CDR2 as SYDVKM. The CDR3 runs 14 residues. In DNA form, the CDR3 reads TGTGCCAGCAGTGGTACATCGGGGTACACTGAAGCTTTCTTT. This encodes CASSGTSGYTEAFF.

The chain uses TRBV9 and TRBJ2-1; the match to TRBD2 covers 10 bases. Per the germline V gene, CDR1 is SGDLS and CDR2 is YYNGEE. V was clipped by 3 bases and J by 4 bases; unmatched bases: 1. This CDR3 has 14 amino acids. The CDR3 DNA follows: TGTGCCAGCAGCGGACTAGCGGGTTACAATGAGCAGTTCTTC. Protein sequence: CASSGLAGYNEQFF.

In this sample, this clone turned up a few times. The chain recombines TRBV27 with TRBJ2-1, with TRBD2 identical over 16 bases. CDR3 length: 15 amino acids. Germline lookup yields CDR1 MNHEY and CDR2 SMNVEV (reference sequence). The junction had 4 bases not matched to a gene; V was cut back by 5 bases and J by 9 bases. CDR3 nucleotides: TGTGCCAGCAGTCACGGGACTAGCGGGAGGGGTGAGCAGTTCTTC. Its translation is CASSHGTSGRGEQFF.

The CDR3 sequence is CASSPPGTSGYEQYF. DNA of the CDR3: TGTGCCAGCAGCCCGCCCGGGACTAGCGGGTACGAGCAGTACTTC. The rearrangement links TRBV7-6 to TRBJ2-7, with 12 positions matching TRBD2. This CDR3 has 15 amino acids. Germline values: CDR1 SGHVS, CDR2 FNYEAQ. Trimming cost V 5 bases and J 4 bases; bases outside gene matches: 6.

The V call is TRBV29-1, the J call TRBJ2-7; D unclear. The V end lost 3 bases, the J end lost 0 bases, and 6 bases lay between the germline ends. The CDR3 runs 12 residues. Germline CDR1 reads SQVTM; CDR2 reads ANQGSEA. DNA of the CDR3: TGCAGCGTTGACACAAGCTCCTACGAGCAGTACTTC. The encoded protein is CSVDTSSYEQYF.

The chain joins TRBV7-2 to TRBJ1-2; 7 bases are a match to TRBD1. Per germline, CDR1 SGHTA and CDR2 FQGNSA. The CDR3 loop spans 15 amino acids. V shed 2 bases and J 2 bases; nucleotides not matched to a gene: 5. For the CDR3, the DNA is TGTGCCAGCAGCTTATACCGGACAGGAAACTATGGCTACACCTTC. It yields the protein CASSLYRTGNYGYTF. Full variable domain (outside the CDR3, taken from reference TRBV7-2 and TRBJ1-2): GAGVSQSPSNKVTEKGKDVELRCDPISGHTALYWYRQSLGQGLEFLIYFQGNSAPDKSGLPSDRFSAERTGGSVSTLTIQRTQQEDSAVYLCASSLYRTGNYGYTFGSGTRLTVV.

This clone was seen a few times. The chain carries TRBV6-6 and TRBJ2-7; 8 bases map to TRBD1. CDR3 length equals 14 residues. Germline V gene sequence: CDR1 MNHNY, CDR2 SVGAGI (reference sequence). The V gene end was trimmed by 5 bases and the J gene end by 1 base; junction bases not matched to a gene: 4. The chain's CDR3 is CASSRTGGSYEQYF. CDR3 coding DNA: TGTGCCAGCAGTCGAACAGGGGGGTCCTACGAGCAGTACTTC.

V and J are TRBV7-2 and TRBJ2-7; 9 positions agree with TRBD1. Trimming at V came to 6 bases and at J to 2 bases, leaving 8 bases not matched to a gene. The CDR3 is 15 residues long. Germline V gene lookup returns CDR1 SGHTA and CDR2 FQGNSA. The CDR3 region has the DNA TGTGCCAGCAGGGAAGGGACAGGGCTAGCCTACGAGCAGTACTTC. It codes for CASREGTGLAYEQYF.

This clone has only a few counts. The DNA of the CDR3 is TGTGCCAGCAAAACAGGTTCCGAAGCTTTCTTT. It specifies CASKTGSEAFF. The chain couples TRBV25-1 to TRBJ1-1; possibly TRBD1 for D (5 bases). CDR1 and CDR2 from the germline V gene are MGHDK and SYGVNS. The CDR3 covers 11 residues. V was cut by 7 bases and J by 8 bases, with 11 bases left in between.

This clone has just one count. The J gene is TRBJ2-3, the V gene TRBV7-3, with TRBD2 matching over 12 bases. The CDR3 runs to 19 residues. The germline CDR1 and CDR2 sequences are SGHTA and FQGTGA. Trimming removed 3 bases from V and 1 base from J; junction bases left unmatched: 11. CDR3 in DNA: TGTGCCAGCAGCTTGAGGCTAGCGGGAGGGCCGTGGGGCACAGATACGCAGTATTTT. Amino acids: CASSLRLAGGPWGTDTQYF.

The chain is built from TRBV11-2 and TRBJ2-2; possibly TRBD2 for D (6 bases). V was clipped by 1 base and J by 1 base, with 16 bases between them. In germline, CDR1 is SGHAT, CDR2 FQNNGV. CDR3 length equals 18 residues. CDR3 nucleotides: TGTGCCAGCAGCTTAGCAAGGTCTGGGGGGAGGAACACCGGGGAGCTGTTTTTT. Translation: CASSLARSGGRNTGELFF.

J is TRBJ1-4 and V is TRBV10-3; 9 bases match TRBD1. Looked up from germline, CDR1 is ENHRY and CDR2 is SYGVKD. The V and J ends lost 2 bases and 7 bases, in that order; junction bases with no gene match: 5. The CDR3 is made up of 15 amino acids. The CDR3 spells CAISEQTGGTEKLFF. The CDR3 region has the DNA TGTGCCATCAGTGAGCAGACAGGGGGGACTGAAAAACTGTTTTTT.